Listed here are 14 T cell receptor beta chains from one sample, sequenced in a study of blood T cells in healthy people across ages. The use of a sample-barcoded 5' primer and a J-beta primer mix characterized a second PCR of roughly 7 to 11 cycles. TCRdb re-derived calls from the 5' RACE reads in MiXCR, one entry per CDR3 protein. There are hundreds of thousands of distinct CDR3 sequences in the sample; less than 80% occur only once, and 25% to 35% lies in the top ten. Sample: blood. These receptors came from a man between 25 and 39 years old in good health.

The chain combines TRBV10-2 with TRBJ2-3; D unclear. Trimming left V 8 bases short and J 4 bases short, with 4 bases between. This CDR3 is built from 10 residues. The germline gives CDR1 WSHSY, CDR2 SAAADI. The CDR3 region is CASHSDTQYF. The CDR3 bases are TGCGCCAGCCATTCAGATACGCAGTATTTT.

The gene calls are TRBV5-1 and TRBJ1-6, with 7 bases fitting TRBD1. CDR1 and CDR2 (germline): SGHRS, YFSETQ. This CDR3 spans 15 amino acids. V dropped 5 bases and J dropped 8; count of bases not matched to a gene: 10. DNA for the CDR3: TGCGCCAGCAGACCCGACAGGGCCGTTGATTCACCCCTCCACTTT. It is translated as CASRPDRAVDSPLHF.

The CDR3 coding sequence is TGTGCCAGCAGCCAAGATCGGGGGACTAGGTCCAATGAGCAGTTCTTC. It yields the protein CASSQDRGTRSNEQFF. The chain links TRBV4-2 to TRBJ2-1; 8 nucleotides line up with TRBD2. This CDR3 spans 16 amino acids. CDR1 and CDR2 (germline): LGHNA, YNFKEQ. Germline trimming cut 0 bases from V and 6 bases from J; bases unmatched to any gene: 7.

V gene TRBV20-1 combines with J gene TRBJ2-3; TRBD2 matches 8 bases. The CDR3 is made up of 16 amino acids. The germline V gene encodes CDR1 DFQATT and CDR2 SNEGSKA (reference sequence). Unmatched junction bases numbered 11, after V lost 5 bases and J lost 1 base. In DNA form, the CDR3 reads TGCAGTGCTTGGGCGGGGGGAGCCAGCCGCACAGATACGCAGTATTTT. Translation gives CSAWAGGASRTDTQYF.

V and J are TRBV9 and TRBJ1-2; D is perhaps TRBD1 (6 bases). Germline values: CDR1 SGDLS, CDR2 YYNGEE. This CDR3 has 16 residues. The V end was cut by 0 bases, the J end by 4 bases, with 16 bases between. CDR3: CASSVGLPGASYGYTF. CDR3 sequence (DNA): TGTGCCAGCAGCGTAGGTCTCCCAGGGGCCAGCTATGGCTACACCTTC.

The V call is TRBV2, the J call TRBJ2-1, with a weak D call TRBD2 (6 bases). With the DNA end fitting TRBJ2-7 better, the J assignment may be wrong. The CDR3 loop spans 12 amino acids. CDR1 is SNHLY, CDR2 FYNNEI, per germline. The CDR3 reads CASTQGGREQYF. CDR3 nucleotide sequence: TGTGCCAGCACCCAGGGAGGTCGGGAGCAGTACTTC.

The chain carries TRBV9 and TRBJ2-7; D possibly corresponds to TRBD1 (5 bases). The CDR3 is 13 residues long. CDR1 and CDR2 (germline): SGDLS, YYNGEE. Trimming took 4 bases from V and 4 from J, leaving 12 bases between them. Here the CDR3 DNA reads TGTGCCAGCAGCCCCTCAAAGGGGTACGAGCAGTACTTC. Translating it yields CASSPSKGYEQYF.

The chain has TRBV28 and TRBJ2-3, with D perhaps given as TRBD1 or TRBD2 (5 bases each). V was shortened by 3 bases and J by 2 bases, with 18 bases between the two germline ends. CDR1 and CDR2 from the germline V gene are MDHEN and SYDVKM. CDR3 length: 17 amino acids. CDR3 loop: CASSLRGEPGPTDTQYF. CDR3 nucleotides: TGTGCCAGCAGTTTGAGGGGAGAGCCAGGACCCACAGATACGCAGTATTTT.

The chain couples TRBV27 to TRBJ2-3, with D perhaps TRBD2 (6 bases). V was pared by 3 bases and J by 4 bases, with 14 bases between. The CDR3 loop spans 15 amino acids. CDR1 is MNHEY, CDR2 SMNVEV, per germline (reference sequence). CDR3 protein: CASSFSSEVADTQYF. The CDR3 DNA follows: TGTGCCAGCAGTTTCTCTAGCGAAGTCGCAGATACGCAGTATTTT.

The chain recombines TRBV7-2 with TRBJ2-5; 9 bases agree with TRBD1. This CDR3 contains 14 residues. Losses at the gene ends were 4 bases for V and 4 bases for J; bases not matched to a gene: 4. Germline CDR1 SGHTA, CDR2 FQGNSA. CDR3 in amino acids: CASSSDRGSETQYF. The CDR3 DNA sequence: TGTGCCAGCAGCTCGGACAGGGGCTCAGAGACCCAGTACTTC.

The rearrangement links TRBV7-9 to TRBJ1-2, with a weak D call TRBD1 (6 bases). This CDR3 comprises 15 residues. The V end was cut by 8 bases, the J end by 4 bases, with 20 bases between. Germline CDR1 reads SEHNR; CDR2 reads FQNEAQ (reference sequence). The CDR3 reads CASSSGGAAVYGYTF. The CDR3 bases are TGTGCCAGCTCGTCCGGGGGGGCCGCAGTCTATGGCTACACCTTC.

The chain uses TRBV10-2 and TRBJ2-1; D is perhaps TRBD2 (6 bases). The CDR3 runs to 13 residues. Germline V lookup: CDR1 WSHSY, CDR2 SAAADI. Trimming removed 8 bases from V and 3 bases from J, with 11 bases in between. This chain's CDR3 is CASVRGYYNEQFF. CDR3 nucleotide sequence: TGCGCCAGCGTACGGGGGTACTACAATGAGCAGTTCTTC.

This rearrangement joins TRBV15 to TRBJ1-5; unclear D gene. The CDR3 length is 17 residues. The germline V gene has CDR1 LNHNV and CDR2 YYDKDF (reference sequence). Trimming took 1 base from V and 2 from J, leaving 15 bases between them. The CDR3 protein is CATSRGRPTEGNQPQHF. The CDR3 DNA follows: TGTGCCACCAGCAGAGGACGGCCCACTGAGGGCAATCAGCCCCAGCATTTT.

The chain employs TRBV6-2 or TRBV6-3 and TRBJ2-5; D not resolved. Germline V gene lookup returns CDR1 MNHEY and CDR2 SVGEGT. The CDR3 runs to 14 residues. The germline V and J ends were trimmed by 7 bases and 4 bases, with 16 bases remaining between them. The CDR3 is CASMIGAHPETQYF. The DNA of the CDR3 is TGTGCCAGCATGATCGGAGCCCACCCAGAGACCCAGTACTTC.